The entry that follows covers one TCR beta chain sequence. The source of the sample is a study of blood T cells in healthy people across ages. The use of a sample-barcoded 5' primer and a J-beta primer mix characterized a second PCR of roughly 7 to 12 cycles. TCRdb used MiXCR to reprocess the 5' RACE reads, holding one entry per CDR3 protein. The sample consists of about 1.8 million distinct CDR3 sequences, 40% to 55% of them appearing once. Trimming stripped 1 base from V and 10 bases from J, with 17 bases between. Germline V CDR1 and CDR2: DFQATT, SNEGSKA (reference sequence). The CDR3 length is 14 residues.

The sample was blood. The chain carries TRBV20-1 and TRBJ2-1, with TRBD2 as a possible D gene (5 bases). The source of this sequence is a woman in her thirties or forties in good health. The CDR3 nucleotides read TGCAGTGCTAGAGTCGAGGGCCTCCGGGGAGAGCAGTTCTTC. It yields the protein CSARVEGLRGEQFF.